This TCR beta chain comes out of a study of cytomegalovirus exposure and HLA in healthy donors. PCR employed 60 Vbeta and 13 Jbeta primers. Produced via immunoSEQ multiplex PCR; TCRdb's table is partial and in-frame only. The sample yields about 98,000 clones, less than 85% seen once. As to this clone: The antigen remains unidentified.

Overall study findings and caveats: Most TCR beta V segments were productive about 90% or about 30% of the time in an earlier analysis.

Healthy bone marrow donors made up the donor group. Sample: PBMCs. This sequence originates from a male donor in good health and CMV-seronegative.

The CDR3 DNA follows: TGTGCCAGCAGCTTAGGGAGACCGCGTTCAGATACGCAGTATTTT. Translated, it gives CASSLGRPRSDTQYF. V is TRBV11-3 and J is TRBJ2-3; D unclear. CDR1 SGHNT and CDR2 YENEEA come from the germline V gene. This CDR3 is 15 amino acids long. Trimming took off 1 base at V and 4 bases at J, with 12 bases between the two ends.